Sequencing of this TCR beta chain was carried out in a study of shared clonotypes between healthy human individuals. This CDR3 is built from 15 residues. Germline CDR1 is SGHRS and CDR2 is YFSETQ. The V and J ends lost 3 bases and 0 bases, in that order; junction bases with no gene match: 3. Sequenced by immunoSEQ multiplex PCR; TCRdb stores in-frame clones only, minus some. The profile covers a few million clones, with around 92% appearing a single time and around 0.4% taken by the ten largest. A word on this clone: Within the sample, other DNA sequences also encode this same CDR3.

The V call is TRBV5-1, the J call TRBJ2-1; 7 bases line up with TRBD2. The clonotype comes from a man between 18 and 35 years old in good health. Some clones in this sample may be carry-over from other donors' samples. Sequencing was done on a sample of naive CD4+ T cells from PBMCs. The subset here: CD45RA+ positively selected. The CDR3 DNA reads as TGCGCCAGCAGCTCGAGCGGGAACTCCTACAATGAGCAGTTCTTC. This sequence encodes CASSSSGNSYNEQFF.